Listed below are T cell receptor beta chains from one sample, sequenced in a study of tumor-infiltrating lymphocytes in primary liver carcinoma. TCRdb called the multiplex PCR reads again in MiXCR, with one record for every CDR3 protein. The table includes a few hundred thousand distinct CDR3 sequences, 50% to 75% detected once. Sequenced input: peripheral blood. These receptors were collected from a woman younger than 45 with primary liver carcinoma and hepatitis B virus infection. The CDR3 runs from the conserved cysteine through the conserved F or W. D genes are given only for firm matches. Clone size is stated in some rows and not others, as once, few, many or a class when expanded.

TRBV12-3/TRBV12-4	TRBD1	once	TRBJ1-2	TGTGCCAGCGCCGGAACCGGGACAGCAAGGGGCTACACCTTC	CASAGTGTARGYTF
TRBV30	.	.	TRBJ1-5	TGTGCCTGGAGTGTTGGGGGGAATCAGCCCCAGCATTTT	CAWSVGGNQPQHF
TRBV11-3	.	.	TRBJ1-6	TGTGCCAGCAGCTCAGGGTTGATCATTTCACCCCTCCACTTT	CASSSGLIISPLHF
TRBV5-1	.	many	TRBJ2-5	TGCGCCAGCAGGCCGGAACAAGAGACCCAGTACTTC	CASRPEQETQYF
TRBV11-2	TRBD2	.	TRBJ2-1	TGTGCCAGCAGCCCAAGGACTAGCGGGAGCTCCTACAATGAGCGGTTCTTC	CASSPRTSGSSYNERFF
TRBV11-2	TRBD1	.	TRBJ2-7	TGTGTCAGCAGCCAACAGGGGGTCGCCTACGAGCAGTACTTC	CVSSQQGVAYEQYF
TRBV4-1	TRBD2	once	TRBJ2-7	TGCGCCAGCGGCCAAGGTGATGGGACTAGCTGGGGAAGGCAGTACTTC	CASGQGDGTSWGRQYF
TRBV5-4	.	.	TRBJ1-5	TGTGCCAGCAACTTAAAGGCAGTACACCAGCATTTT	CASNLKAVHQHF
TRBV11-2	TRBD2	.	TRBJ2-2	TGTGTCAGCAGCCCCGGAGCGGGAGGCGCCCGGGAGCTGTTATTC	CVSSPGAGGARELLF
TRBV7-9	.	once	TRBJ1-1	TGTGCCAGCAGTGTAGACCAGGGCACTGAAGCTTTCTTT	CASSVDQGTEAFF
TRBV7-8	TRBD2	.	TRBJ2-4	TGTGCCAGAAACACAAACCGAATAGCGGGAGGGGTCAAAAACATTCAGTACTTC	CARNTNRIAGGVKNIQYF
TRBV7-8	.	.	TRBJ2-5	TGTGCCAGCAGCACGGGTTGGGGTGGGGAGACCCAGTACTTC	CASSTGWGGETQYF
TRBV4-3	TRBD2	.	TRBJ2-1	TGCGCCAGCAGCCAAGGGATCGGACTAGCATCGGGCTACAATGAGCAGTTCTTC	CASSQGIGLASGYNEQFF
TRBV19	.	.	TRBJ1-5	TGTGTCAGTAGTATGGAGGAGAGAAGCAATCAGCCCCAGCATTTT	CVSSMEERSNQPQHF
TRBV12-3/TRBV12-4	.	.	TRBJ2-1	TGTGCCAGCAGGGACGACGCCTCGACGGAGCAGTTCTTC	CASRDDASTEQFF
TRBV5-8	.	.	TRBJ2-2	TGTGCCAGCAGCTTCGGCAGGGCCACCGGGGAGCTGTTTTTT	CASSFGRATGELFF
TRBV11-3	TRBD1	few	TRBJ1-1	TGTGCCAGCAGCTTGGGACAGGGTCGCACTGAAGCTTTCTTT	CASSLGQGRTEAFF
TRBV6-2/TRBV6-3	.	many	TRBJ1-1	TGTGCCAGCGAGGACGGCACTGAAGCTTTCTTT	CASEDGTEAFF
TRBV11-1	.	many	TRBJ2-7	TGTGCCAGCAGTTTAGGGGACATATCCTCCTACGAGCAGTACTTC	CASSLGDISSYEQYF
TRBV28	TRBD2	few	TRBJ2-5	TGTGCCAGCAGCCTCGGACTAGCGGGCGACCAAGAGACCCAGTACTTC	CASSLGLAGDQETQYF
TRBV5-4	.	many	TRBJ1-6	TGTGCCAGCAGCCTAGACCGGGGAAATTCACCCCTCCACTTT	CASSLDRGNSPLHF
TRBV6-5	TRBD1	few	TRBJ2-3	TGTGCCAGCGGAAGACGGGGACAGTACACAGATACGCAGTATTTT	CASGRRGQYTDTQYF
TRBV11-2	.	.	TRBJ2-5	TGTGCCAGCAGCACGTCGCTGGTCGGGGTAGAGACCCAGTATTTC	CASSTSLVGVETQYF
TRBV12-5	.	.	TRBJ2-3	TGTGCTAGTGGTTTGGGTATTGCGGACCGCACAGATACACAGTATTTT	CASGLGIADRTDTQYF
TRBV29-1	.	many	TRBJ2-1	TGCAGCGTTGAGGGCCCTTTTACTAGTTATGAGCAGTTCTTC	CSVEGPFTSYEQFF
TRBV5-1	.	few	TRBJ2-1	TGCGCCAGCAGCTACGAAACCTACAATGAGCAGTTCTTC	CASSYETYNEQFF
TRBV12-3/TRBV12-4	TRBD2	.	TRBJ2-1	TGTGCCAGCAGTTTGCGCGGGAGGCCCAACTCCTACAACGGGCAGTTCTTC	CASSLRGRPNSYNGQFF
TRBV11-2	.	.	TRBJ1-6	TGTGTCAGCAGCTTAGAACCGGGACCGAATTCAGCCCTCCACTTC	CVSSLEPGPNSALHF
TRBV10-2	TRBD1	.	TRBJ2-4	TGCGCCAGCAGTCCGGGACAGTCCCTCCTAGCCAAAAACATTCAGTACTTC	CASSPGQSLLAKNIQYF
TRBV7-9	TRBD1	.	TRBJ2-3	TGTGCCAGCAGGGACAGGAACACAGATACGCAGTATTTT	CASRDRNTDTQYF
TRBV28	TRBD1	.	TRBJ1-2	TGTGCCAGCAGTTACCGGGACAGGGTCTTCTATGGTTACACCTTC	CASSYRDRVFYGYTF
TRBV11-2	.	many	TRBJ2-3	TGTGCCAGCAGCTTATACAGCAGGCGGGCAGATACGCAGTATTTT	CASSLYSRRADTQYF
TRBV11-2	.	once	TRBJ2-4	TGTGCCAGGAGCTTAGATATTCAGAGGGACATCCAGTACTTC	CARSLDIQRDIQYF
TRBV12-3/TRBV12-4	.	once	TRBJ1-5	TGTGCCAGCAATTTTGGCGGGGATCGATTCCCCCAGCATTTT	CASNFGGDRFPQHF
TRBV6-1	.	many	TRBJ2-3	TGTGCCAGCAGTAGGGACTTCGTGGATACGCAGTATTTT	CASSRDFVDTQYF
TRBV12-3/TRBV12-4	TRBD2	many	TRBJ2-2	TGTGCCAGCAACCCGGGACTAAACACCGGGGAGCTGTTTTTT	CASNPGLNTGELFF
TRBV6-6	.	few	TRBJ1-2	TGTGCCACCATAGGGGGTAACTATGGCTACACCTTC	CATIGGNYGYTF
TRBV10-3	TRBD1	.	TRBJ1-2	TGTGCCATCAGGGGGGACAGGGCAGCTAACTATGGCTACACCTTC	CAIRGDRAANYGYTF
TRBV6-2/TRBV6-3	TRBD2	.	TRBJ2-1	TGTGCCAGCACCTCTCGACTAGCGGGAGGAGTTAATGAGCAGTTCTTC	CASTSRLAGGVNEQFF
TRBV11-2	.	.	TRBJ2-3	TGTGCCAGCAACAATCAGTCTAGCACAGATACGCAGTATTTT	CASNNQSSTDTQYF
TRBV29-1	.	.	TRBJ1-2	TGCAGCGTTGACAGGGCCGATGGCTACACCTTC	CSVDRADGYTF
TRBV11-2	.	many	TRBJ2-5	TGTGCCAGCAGCTTACTTGGGACTGGGAAAGAGACCCAGTACTTC	CASSLLGTGKETQYF
TRBV28	TRBD2	few	TRBJ2-1	TGTGCCAGCAGTTTATCCTGGGGTTCTAGCGGGGCCTCCTACAATGAGCAGTTCTTC	CASSLSWGSSGASYNEQFF
TRBV6-5	.	many	TRBJ1-1	TGTGCCAGCAAACTAGACAGCCCATCCACTGAAGCTTTCTTT	CASKLDSPSTEAFF
TRBV28	.	few	TRBJ2-7	TGTGCCAGCAGTTTTGGTCTCGAGCAGTACTTC	CASSFGLEQYF
TRBV7-8	TRBD2	once	TRBJ2-2	TGTGCCAGCAGCCCTAGCGGCAGGACGCCGGGGGAGCTGTTATTT	CASSPSGRTPGELLF
TRBV5-5	TRBD2	many	TRBJ2-1	TGTGCCAGCAGCTTTCGCGGCTCTAGCGGGGCCAGCTACAATGAGCAGTTCTTC	CASSFRGSSGASYNEQFF
TRBV6-6	TRBD1	.	TRBJ2-7	TGTGCCAGCAGCTCCCGCCGCCCTACAGGGGGCTCTAACGTGCAGTACTTC	CASSSRRPTGGSNVQYF
TRBV5-6	.	.	TRBJ1-5	TGTGCCAGCAGCTTCCAGGCTCGGAATCAGGCCCAGCATTTT	CASSFQARNQAQHF